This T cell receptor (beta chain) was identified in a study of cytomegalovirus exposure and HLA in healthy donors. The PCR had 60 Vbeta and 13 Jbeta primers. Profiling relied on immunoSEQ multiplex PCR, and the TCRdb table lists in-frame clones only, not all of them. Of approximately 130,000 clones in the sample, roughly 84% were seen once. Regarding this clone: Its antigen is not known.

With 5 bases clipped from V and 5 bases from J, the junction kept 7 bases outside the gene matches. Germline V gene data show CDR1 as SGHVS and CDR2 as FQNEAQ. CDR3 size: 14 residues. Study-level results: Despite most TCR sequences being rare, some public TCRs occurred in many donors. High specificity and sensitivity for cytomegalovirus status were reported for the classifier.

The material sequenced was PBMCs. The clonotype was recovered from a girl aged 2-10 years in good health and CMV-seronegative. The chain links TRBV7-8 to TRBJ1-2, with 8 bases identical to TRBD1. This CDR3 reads CASSLQGVGYGYTF. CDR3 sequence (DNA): TGTGCCAGCAGCCTACAGGGGGTCGGATATGGCTACACCTTC.